This T cell receptor (beta chain) was identified during a study of radiotherapy plus CTLA-4 blockade in lung cancer. On this clone: Its cognate antigen is unknown.

Study-wide findings and caveats: Tumor-derived TCR clones expanded in blood after radiotherapy plus ipilimumab.

V shed 3 bases, J shed 9 bases, and the junction held 6 bases outside the gene matches. Looked up from germline, CDR1 is MDHEN and CDR2 is SYDVKM. The CDR3 has 13 amino acids. Measured with immunoSEQ multiplex PCR; TCRdb has only the in-frame clones, and not every one. The table lists tens of thousands of clones, around nine tenths of them singletons. The TCR sequence derives from a human donor with non-small cell lung cancer whose response to radiotherapy plus ipilimumab could not be evaluated. The chain employs TRBV28 and TRBJ2-5, with TRBD1 matching over 8 bases. The sequencing used peripheral blood, collected from a patient treated with radiotherapy plus ipilimumab. In DNA, the CDR3 is TGTGCCAGCAGTTTCATCCAGGACAGGGCCCAGTACTTC. This sequence encodes CASSFIQDRAQYF.